Listed below are T cell receptor beta chains from one sample, sequenced in a study of blood T cell repertoires in COVID-19. Generated by immunoSEQ multiplex PCR, the TCRdb table keeps only in-frame clones and is missing some. Of about 300,000 clones listed, under 90% are singletons. Sequencing was done on a sample of PBMCs or T cells enriched from blood (not recorded which). These receptors all stem from a man aged 25 to 40 who had recovered from COVID-19. Each CDR3 is given with its conserved first and last residue. The D gene is left open where the match is weak. The size entry is marked missing in some rows and otherwise reads once, few, many or a size class.

>TRBJ2-2|-|-|TRBV5-3
TGTGCCAGAAGACAAATTCACAGGTGCTCCGGGGAGCTGTTTTTT
CARRQIHRCSGELFF
>TRBJ1-4|once|-|TRBV18
TGTGCCAGCTCACCACAAGGCGGGGAAAAACTGTTTTTT
CASSPQGGEKLFF
>TRBJ2-3|-|TRBD2|TRBV11-2
TGTGCCAGCAGCTCGACTAGCGGGCTGAGCACAGATACGCAGTATTTT
CASSSTSGLSTDTQYF
>TRBJ1-2|-|-|TRBV5-1
TGCGCCAGCAGCTTGGCTCAAGTCGGCTATGGCTACACCTTC
CASSLAQVGYGYTF
>TRBJ2-3|-|TRBD2|TRBV9
TGTGCCAGCAGCGTAGATAGCGGGGGGGCCTCAGATACGCAGTATTTT
CASSVDSGGASDTQYF
>TRBJ1-1|-|-|TRBV27
TGTGCCAGCAGCATTCGGGGGGACACTGAAGCTTTCTTT
CASSIRGDTEAFF
>TRBJ1-5|-|-|TRBV11-2
TGTGCCAGCAGCTTAGGGCGGGATTTAGTCAATCAGCCCCAGCATTTT
CASSLGRDLVNQPQHF
>TRBJ2-7|-|TRBD1|TRBV18
TGTGCCAGCTCACCTAGTCAGACAGGGTACGAGCAGTACTTC
CASSPSQTGYEQYF
>TRBJ1-2|-|TRBD1|TRBV6-5
TGTGCCAGCAAGAGGGACAGTAACTATGGCTACACCTTC
CASKRDSNYGYTF
>TRBJ1-4|-|-|TRBV5-5
TGTGCCAGCAGCTGGAGACAGGCAACTAATGAAAAACTGTTTTTT
CASSWRQATNEKLFF
>TRBJ2-3|-|-|TRBV15
TGTGCCACCAGCAGTCTAGGGGCGGATACGCAGTATTTT
CATSSLGADTQYF
>TRBJ1-2|-|TRBD1|TRBV5-1
TGCGCCAGCAGCGCCACAGGGGACTATGGCTACACCTTC
CASSATGDYGYTF
>TRBJ2-7|-|-|TRBV14
TGTGCCAGCAGCCAAGGAAGAGGAAAGAGCTCCTACGAGCAGTACTTC
CASSQGRGKSSYEQYF
>TRBJ1-1|-|-|TRBV6-5
TGTGCCAGCAGTTACTCGCTGCAGGGAAACACTGAAGCTTTCTTT
CASSYSLQGNTEAFF
>TRBJ1-2|-|TRBD1|TRBV5-1
TGCGCCAGTTTGGGACAGGGAGAAAACTATGGCTACACCTTC
CASLGQGENYGYTF
>TRBJ1-5|-|TRBD1|TRBV27
TGTGCCAGCAGTTTATCGCGACAGGGGAATCAGCCCCAGCATTTT
CASSLSRQGNQPQHF
>TRBJ2-5|-|TRBD2|TRBV5-6
TGTGCCAGCAGGACTAGCCCTCAAGAGACCCAGTACTTC
CASRTSPQETQYF
>TRBJ2-1|-|TRBD1|TRBV11-3
TGTGCCAGCAGCACCTATGACAGGGGTGCCGTGGCTTACAATGAGCAGTTCTTC
CASSTYDRGAVAYNEQFF
>TRBJ2-1|-|TRBD2|TRBV6-5
TGTGCCAGCAGTAAACTAGCGGGCTACAATGAGCAGTTCTTC
CASSKLAGYNEQFF
>TRBJ1-2|-|TRBD1|TRBV18
TGTGCCAGCTCACCCCAGACAGGGCGGAACTATGGCTACACCTTC
CASSPQTGRNYGYTF
>TRBJ1-2|-|-|TRBV30
TGTGCCTGGGGGGGAGGGAGCTATGGCTACACCTTC
CAWGGGSYGYTF
>TRBJ2-5|-|-|TRBV5-1
TGCGCCAGCAGCTACCCACTAGGAAGGGAGACCCAGTACTTC
CASSYPLGRETQYF
>TRBJ1-5|-|-|TRBV5-1
TGCGCCAGCAGCTTGGAGTCGGGCAATCAGCCCCAGCATTTT
CASSLESGNQPQHF
>TRBJ1-3|-|TRBD1|TRBV27
TGTGCCAGCAGTTCAGACAGGGGGACTGGAAACACCATATATTTT
CASSSDRGTGNTIYF
>TRBJ1-1|-|-|TRBV19
TGTGCCAGTAGGTGGGGGGGGAACACTGAAGCTTTCTTT
CASRWGGNTEAFF
>TRBJ2-2|-|TRBD1|TRBV25-1
TGTGCCAGCAGTGCCTCCTACAGGGGAAACACCGGGGAGCTGTTTTTT
CASSASYRGNTGELFF
>TRBJ1-5|-|TRBD1|TRBV6-2/TRBV6-3
TGTGCCAGCAGTTACTCGAGGGTCACGACAGGGGTGTATCAGCCCCAGCATTTT
CASSYSRVTTGVYQPQHF
>TRBJ1-2|-|TRBD1|TRBV5-1
TGCGCCAGCAGCAGCGGGAGGGGGCGTAGCTATGGCTACACCTTC
CASSSGRGRSYGYTF
>TRBJ2-5|-|-|TRBV21-1
TGTGCCAGCAGCCTCCTAGGGGCAGGGAGGGGATTAGAGACCCAGTACTTC
CASSLLGAGRGLETQYF
>TRBJ1-2|-|TRBD1|TRBV29-1
TGCAGCGTTGAAGATGAGGACAGGGGAGCTAACTATGGCTACACCTTC
CSVEDEDRGANYGYTF
>TRBJ2-7|-|TRBD2|TRBV28
TGTGCCAGCAGCCCCCGGGGACTACTTTCCTACGAGCAGTACTTC
CASSPRGLLSYEQYF
>TRBJ1-5|-|TRBD1|TRBV7-9
TGTGCCAGCAGCCTAGTGACAGGGGGCCTTAATCAGCCCCAGCATTTT
CASSLVTGGLNQPQHF
>TRBJ2-7|-|TRBD2|TRBV27
TGTGCCAGCAGGCCAGCGGGGCCCTACGAGCAGTACTTC
CASRPAGPYEQYF
>TRBJ2-1|-|-|TRBV5-1
TGCGCCAGCAGTCAGGGGACCTCCTACAATGAGCAGTTCTTC
CASSQGTSYNEQFF
>TRBJ1-2|-|-|TRBV19
TGTGCCAGTAGTATCCTTATTTCAAGGACAGCAAAGGGCTACACCTTC
CASSILISRTAKGYTF
>TRBJ2-1|once|TRBD2|TRBV10-1
TGCGCCAGCAGTACCTCCGGGACTAGCGGTGAGCAGTTCTTC
CASSTSGTSGEQFF
>TRBJ1-2|-|-|TRBV6-1
TGTGCCAGCAGTGAGGGGGCAGGAGCGGACTATGGCTACACCTTC
CASSEGAGADYGYTF
>TRBJ2-5|-|TRBD2|TRBV5-1
TGCGCCAGCAGCTATAGCGGGGGGGAGTGGGAGACCCAGTACTTC
CASSYSGGEWETQYF
>TRBJ1-2|few|TRBD1|TRBV10-2
TGCGCCAGCAGTCGGACAGGGGACTATGGCTACACCTTC
CASSRTGDYGYTF
>TRBJ2-7|-|-|TRBV9
TGTGCCAGCAGCGTAGGGCAGGCCAACTCCTACGAGCAGTACTTC
CASSVGQANSYEQYF
>TRBJ1-2|few|-|TRBV6-1
TGTGCCAGCAGTGAGAGTTATAGCTATGGCTACACCTTC
CASSESYSYGYTF
>TRBJ2-1|-|TRBD2|TRBV14
TGTGCCAGCAGCCAAGGCCAGCGGGAGTGGTATGAGCAGTTCTTC
CASSQGQREWYEQFF
>TRBJ2-7|-|TRBD1|TRBV4-1
TGCGCCAGCAGCCAGGGACAGGGAATATCCTACGAGCAGTACTTC
CASSQGQGISYEQYF
>TRBJ2-5|once|TRBD1|TRBV7-2
TGTGCCAGCAGCTTAAGAGGGGGCGGAGAGACCCAGTACTTC
CASSLRGGGETQYF
>TRBJ2-7|once|TRBD1|TRBV6-5
TGTGCCAGCACCAGGGGGCCCCTCTCCTACGAGCAGTACTTC
CASTRGPLSYEQYF
>TRBJ2-5|-|TRBD2|TRBV6-2/TRBV6-3
TGTGCCAGCAGTGCCCTAGCGGGAGGGCCAGGAGAGACCCAGTACTTC
CASSALAGGPGETQYF
>TRBJ1-5|-|TRBD1|TRBV28
TGTGCCAGCAGTTTGACGGACAGGAAGAATCAGCCCCAGCATTTT
CASSLTDRKNQPQHF
>TRBJ2-6|-|-|TRBV2
TGTGCCAGCAGAGAGAGCTCTGGGGCCAACGTCCTGACTTTC
CASRESSGANVLTF
>TRBJ2-2|-|-|TRBV27
TGTGCCAGCAGCCTTACCGGGGAGCTGTTTTTT
CASSLTGELFF
>TRBJ2-5|-|-|TRBV6-5
TGTGCCAGCGCTCCTCCCGGCCAAGAGACCCAGTACTTC
CASAPPGQETQYF
>TRBJ1-2|-|TRBD1|TRBV6-5
TGTGCCAGCAGTCTAAGGGACAGGACTAACTATGGCTACACCTTC
CASSLRDRTNYGYTF
>TRBJ1-2|-|TRBD1|TRBV27
TGTGCCAGCAGTTTCCTAAACACGGACAGGGCGAGTGGCTACACCTTC
CASSFLNTDRASGYTF
>TRBJ2-1|-|TRBD2|TRBV6-8
TGTGAGGTTAGGCTAGCGGGCTCCTACAATGAGCAGTTCTTC
CEVRLAGSYNEQFF
>TRBJ1-1|-|-|TRBV19
TGTGCCAGTAGTCTCCCGGCGGGTTCGAACACTGAAGCTTTCTTT
CASSLPAGSNTEAFF
>TRBJ2-4|few|-|TRBV2
TGTGCCAGCAGTGACAATCCCGCCAAAAACATTCAGTACTTC
CASSDNPAKNIQYF
>TRBJ1-1|once|-|TRBV2
TGTGCCAGCAGTGCGGAGGGGCGCCGAAACTCTGAAGCTTTCTTT
CASSAEGRRNSEAFF
>TRBJ1-4|-|TRBD1|TRBV19
TGTGCCAGTAGTCCAGGGGACAGGAATGAAAAACTGTTTTTT
CASSPGDRNEKLFF
>TRBJ1-5|-|-|TRBV3-1/TRBV3-2
TGTGCCAGCAGCCAAGAATTCGTTGATCAGCCCCAGCATTTT
CASSQEFVDQPQHF
>TRBJ2-5|-|TRBD2|TRBV3-1/TRBV3-2
TGTGCCAGCAGCCCACAACTAGCGGGAGTCGGCGAGACCCAGTACTTC
CASSPQLAGVGETQYF